What follows is one T cell receptor beta chain and its context. Its antigen is undetermined. Produced via immunoSEQ multiplex PCR; TCRdb's table is partial and in-frame only. The sample yields 20,000 to 30,000 clones, 69% seen once. The CDR3 sequence is 16 residues long. Trimming took 6 bases from V and 7 from J, leaving 22 bases between them. Germline-derived CDR1 and CDR2 are LNHDA and SQIVND (reference sequence). The data derive from a study of T cell clones after liver transplantation. Study-level background: TCRbeta sequencing after a pre-transplant mixed lymphocyte reaction identified graft-donor-reactive clones, later tracked in post-transplant blood. Subjects received no induction therapy and standard immunosuppression until randomization at 12-24 months post-transplant. At least one year of complete immunosuppression withdrawal without enzymes over twice normal defined tolerance.

General study results and limits: In two subjects, few donor cells limited the measurable donor-reactive repertoire.

This sample comprised CD4+ T cells from blood, obtained before liver transplant. The sequence was collected from a human donor who received a liver transplant. V and J are TRBV19 and TRBJ2-1; D could derive from TRBD1 or TRBD2 (5 bases each). The CDR3 DNA follows: TGTGCCAGTAGCCGTCCCCTTACCGGGACCACAAATGAGCAGTTCTTC. Translating gives CASSRPLTGTTNEQFF.